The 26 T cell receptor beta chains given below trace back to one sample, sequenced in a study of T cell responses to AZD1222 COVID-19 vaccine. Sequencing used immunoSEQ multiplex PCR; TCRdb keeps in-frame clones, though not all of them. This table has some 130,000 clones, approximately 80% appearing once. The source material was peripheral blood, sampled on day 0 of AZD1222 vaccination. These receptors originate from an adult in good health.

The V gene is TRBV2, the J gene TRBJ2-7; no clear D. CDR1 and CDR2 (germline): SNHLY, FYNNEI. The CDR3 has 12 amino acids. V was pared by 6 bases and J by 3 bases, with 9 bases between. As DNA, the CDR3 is TGTGCCAGCAGCTCCAGGCGCTACGAGCAGTACTTC. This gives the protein CASSSRRYEQYF.

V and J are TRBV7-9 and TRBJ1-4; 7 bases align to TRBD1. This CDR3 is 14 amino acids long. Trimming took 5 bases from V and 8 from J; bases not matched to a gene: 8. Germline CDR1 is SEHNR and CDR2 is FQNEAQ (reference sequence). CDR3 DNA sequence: TGTGCCAGCAGCCCGGACAGGAGAATAGAAAAACTGTTTTTT. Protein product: CASSPDRRIEKLFF. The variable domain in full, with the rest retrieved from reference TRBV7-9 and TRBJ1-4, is DTGVSQNPRHKITKRGQNVTFRCDPISEHNRLYWYRQTLGQGPEFLTYFQNEAQLEKSRLLSDRFSAERPKGSFSTLEIQRTEQGDSAMYLCASSPDRRIEKLFFGSGTQLSVL.

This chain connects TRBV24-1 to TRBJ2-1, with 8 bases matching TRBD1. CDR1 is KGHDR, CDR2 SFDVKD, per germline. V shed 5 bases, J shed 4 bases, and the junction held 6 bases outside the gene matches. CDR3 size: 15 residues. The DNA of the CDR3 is TGTGCCACCAGTGGTTCAAGGACAGGGTACAATGAGCAGTTCTTC. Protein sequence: CATSGSRTGYNEQFF.

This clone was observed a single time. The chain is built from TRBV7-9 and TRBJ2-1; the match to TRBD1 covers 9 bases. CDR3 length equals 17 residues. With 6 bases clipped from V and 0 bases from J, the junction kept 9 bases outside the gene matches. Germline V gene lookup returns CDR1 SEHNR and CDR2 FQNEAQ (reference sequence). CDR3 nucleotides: TGTGCCAGCAGGCTCGCCGGGACAGGGCTCTCCTACAATGAGCAGTTCTTC. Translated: CASRLAGTGLSYNEQFF.

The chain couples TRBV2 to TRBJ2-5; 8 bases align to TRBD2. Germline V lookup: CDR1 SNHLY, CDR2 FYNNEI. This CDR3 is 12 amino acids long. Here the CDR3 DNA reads TGTGCGACGGGACTAGTGGGAGAGACCCAGTACTTC. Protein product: CATGLVGETQYF.

The CDR3 nucleotides are TGTGCCAGCAGTGAAGAACTAGCGGGGGGGCCCCACGAGCAGTACTTC. It yields the protein CASSEELAGGPHEQYF. This sequence joins TRBV6-1 and TRBJ2-7, with 13 bases aligning to TRBD2. The CDR3 runs to 16 residues. V trimming: 1 base; J trimming: 5 bases; junction bases outside the gene matches: 5. Per the germline V gene, CDR1 is MNHNS and CDR2 is SASEGT.

In DNA form, the CDR3 reads TGTGCCAACCAGGATGAGTTCTATGGCTACACCTTC. This codes for CANQDEFYGYTF. The chain couples TRBV2 to TRBJ1-2; D unclear. The V gene lost 10 bases and the J gene lost 4 bases, with 13 bases spanning the gap. This CDR3 spans 12 amino acids. Germline CDR1 is SNHLY and CDR2 is FYNNEI.

CDR3 in DNA: TGCGCCAGCAGCCGGGGACAGGTGAACACTGAAGCTTTCTTT. Its protein product is CASSRGQVNTEAFF. V and J are TRBV4-1 and TRBJ1-1, with 8 bases aligning to TRBD1. This CDR3 has 14 amino acids. CDR1 and CDR2 from the germline V gene are MGHRA and YSYEKL. After removal of 4 bases from V and 0 bases from J, the junction contained 1 base not matched to a gene.

The CDR3 coding sequence is TGTGCCAGCAGTGCCAGGGGAGGACCCTATGGCTACACCTTC. This gives the protein CASSARGGPYGYTF. The chain combines TRBV2 with TRBJ1-2; D may be TRBD1 (6 bases). The CDR3 length is 14 residues. Trimming removed 4 bases at V and 4 bases at J, with 13 bases between. Germline CDR1 reads SNHLY; CDR2 reads FYNNEI.

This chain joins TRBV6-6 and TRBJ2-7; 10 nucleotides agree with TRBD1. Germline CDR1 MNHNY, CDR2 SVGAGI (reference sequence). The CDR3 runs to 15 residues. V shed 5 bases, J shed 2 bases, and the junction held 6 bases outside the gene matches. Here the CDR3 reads CASSPPGQGAYEQYF. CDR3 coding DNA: TGTGCCAGCAGTCCTCCTGGACAGGGGGCCTACGAGCAGTACTTC.

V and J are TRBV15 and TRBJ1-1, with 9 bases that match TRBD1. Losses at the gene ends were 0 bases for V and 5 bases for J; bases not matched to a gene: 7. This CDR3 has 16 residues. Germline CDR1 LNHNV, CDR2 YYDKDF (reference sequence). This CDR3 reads CATSRDLLDRGTEAFF. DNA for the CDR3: TGTGCCACCAGCAGAGATCTTCTTGACAGGGGGACTGAAGCTTTCTTT.

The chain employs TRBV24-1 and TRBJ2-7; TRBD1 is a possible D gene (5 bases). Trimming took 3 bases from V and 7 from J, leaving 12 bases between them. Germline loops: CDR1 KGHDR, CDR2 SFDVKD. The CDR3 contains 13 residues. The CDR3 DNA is TGTGCCACCAGTGATGGGGCGAGCAGGGAGCAGTACTTC. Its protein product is CATSDGASREQYF.

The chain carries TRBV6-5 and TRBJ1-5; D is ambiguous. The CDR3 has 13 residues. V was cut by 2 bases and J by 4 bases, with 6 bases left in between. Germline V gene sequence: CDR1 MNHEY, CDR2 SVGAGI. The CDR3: CASSYLGNQPQHF. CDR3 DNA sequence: TGTGCCAGCAGTTACCTAGGGAATCAGCCCCAGCATTTT.

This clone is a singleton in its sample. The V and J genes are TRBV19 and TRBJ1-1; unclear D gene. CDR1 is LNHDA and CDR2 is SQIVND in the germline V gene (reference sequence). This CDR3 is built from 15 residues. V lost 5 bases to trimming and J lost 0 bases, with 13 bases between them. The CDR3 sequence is CASSVGQMMNTEAFF. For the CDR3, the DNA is TGTGCCAGTAGTGTGGGTCAAATGATGAACACTGAAGCTTTCTTT.

CDR3 coding DNA: TGTGCCAGCAGCCCCCCTGGGTACACTGAAGCTTTCTTT. It encodes CASSPPGYTEAFF. The chain combines TRBV11-2 with TRBJ1-1; D not resolved. The CDR3 consists of 13 residues. Germline values: CDR1 SGHAT, CDR2 FQNNGV. V lost 5 bases to trimming and J lost 3 bases, with 10 bases between them.

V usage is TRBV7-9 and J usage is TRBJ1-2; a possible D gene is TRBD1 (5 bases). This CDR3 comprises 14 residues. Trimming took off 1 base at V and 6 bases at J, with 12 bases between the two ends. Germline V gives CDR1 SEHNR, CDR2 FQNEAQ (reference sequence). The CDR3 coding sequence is TGTGCCAGCAGCTTAGATCAGGGCTGGGATGGCTACACCTTC. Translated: CASSLDQGWDGYTF.

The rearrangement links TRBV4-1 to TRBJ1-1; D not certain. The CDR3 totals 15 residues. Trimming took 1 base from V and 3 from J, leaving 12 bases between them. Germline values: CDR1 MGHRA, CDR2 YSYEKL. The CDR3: CASSQVLGRDTEAFF. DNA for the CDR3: TGCGCCAGCAGCCAAGTTCTGGGTAGGGACACTGAAGCTTTCTTT.

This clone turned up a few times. The CDR3 loop reads CASSYRTSGGDEQFF. Here the CDR3 DNA reads TGCGCCAGCAGCTACAGGACTAGCGGGGGGGATGAGCAGTTCTTC. The chain couples TRBV5-1 to TRBJ2-1; 15 bases map to TRBD2. The CDR3 loop spans 15 amino acids. With 3 bases clipped from V and 8 bases from J, the junction kept 3 bases outside the gene matches. CDR1 is SGHRS, CDR2 YFSETQ, per germline.

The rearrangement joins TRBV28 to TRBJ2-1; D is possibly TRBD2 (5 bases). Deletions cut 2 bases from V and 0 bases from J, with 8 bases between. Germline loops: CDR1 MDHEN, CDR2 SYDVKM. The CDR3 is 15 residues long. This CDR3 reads CASSLAGSSYNEQFF. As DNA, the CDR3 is TGTGCCAGCAGTTTAGCGGGCAGCTCCTACAATGAGCAGTTCTTC.

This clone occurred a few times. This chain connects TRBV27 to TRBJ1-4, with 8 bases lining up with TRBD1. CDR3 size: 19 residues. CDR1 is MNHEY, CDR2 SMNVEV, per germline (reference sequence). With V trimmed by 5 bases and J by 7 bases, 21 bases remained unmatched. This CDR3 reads CASSPISRTGLGSAEKLFF. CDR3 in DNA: TGTGCCAGCAGTCCTATTTCTCGGACAGGGCTAGGAAGTGCTGAAAAACTGTTTTTT.

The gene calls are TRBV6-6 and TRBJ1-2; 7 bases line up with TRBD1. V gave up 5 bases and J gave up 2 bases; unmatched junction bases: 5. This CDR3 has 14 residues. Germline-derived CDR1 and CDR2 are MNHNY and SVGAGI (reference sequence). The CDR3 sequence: CASSLPTGNYGYTF. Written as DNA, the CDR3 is TGTGCCAGCAGTCTGCCGACAGGGAACTATGGCTACACCTTC.

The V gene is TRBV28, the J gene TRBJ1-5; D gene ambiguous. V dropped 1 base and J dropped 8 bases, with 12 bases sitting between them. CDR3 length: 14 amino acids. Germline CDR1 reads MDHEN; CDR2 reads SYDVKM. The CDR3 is CASSLYGPTKPQHF. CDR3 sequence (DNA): TGTGCCAGCAGTTTATACGGCCCCACCAAGCCCCAGCATTTT.

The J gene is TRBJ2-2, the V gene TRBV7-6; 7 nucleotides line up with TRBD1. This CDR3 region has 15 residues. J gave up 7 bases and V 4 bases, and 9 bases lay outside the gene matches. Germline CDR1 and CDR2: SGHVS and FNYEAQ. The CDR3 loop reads CASSYTTGAYGELFF. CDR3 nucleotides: TGTGCCAGCAGCTACACCACAGGGGCTTACGGGGAGCTGTTTTTT. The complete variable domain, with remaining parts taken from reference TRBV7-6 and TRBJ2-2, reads GAGVSQSPRYKVTKRGQDVALRCDPISGHVSLYWYRQALGQGPEFLTYFNYEAQQDKSGLPNDRFSAERPEGSISTLTIQRTEQRDSAMYRCASSYTTGAYGELFFGEGSRLTVL.

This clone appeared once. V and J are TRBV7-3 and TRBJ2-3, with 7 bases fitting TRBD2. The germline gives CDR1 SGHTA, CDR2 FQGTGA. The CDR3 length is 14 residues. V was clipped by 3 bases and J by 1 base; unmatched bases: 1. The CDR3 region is CASSFRGGTDTQYF. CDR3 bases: TGTGCCAGCAGCTTTCGGGGGGGCACAGATACGCAGTATTTT.

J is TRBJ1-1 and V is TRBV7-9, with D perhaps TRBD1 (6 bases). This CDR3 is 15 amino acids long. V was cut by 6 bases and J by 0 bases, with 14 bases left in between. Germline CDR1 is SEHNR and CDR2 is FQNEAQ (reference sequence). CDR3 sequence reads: CASSLMGAVNTEAFF. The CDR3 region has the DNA TGTGCCAGCAGTCTAATGGGGGCAGTGAACACTGAAGCTTTCTTT.

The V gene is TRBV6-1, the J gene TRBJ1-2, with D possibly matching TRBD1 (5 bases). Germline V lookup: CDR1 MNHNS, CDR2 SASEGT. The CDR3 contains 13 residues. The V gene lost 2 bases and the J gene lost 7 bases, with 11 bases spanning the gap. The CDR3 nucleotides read TGTGCCAGCAGTGAAACAGGATTGGGTGGCTACACCTTC. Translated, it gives CASSETGLGGYTF.